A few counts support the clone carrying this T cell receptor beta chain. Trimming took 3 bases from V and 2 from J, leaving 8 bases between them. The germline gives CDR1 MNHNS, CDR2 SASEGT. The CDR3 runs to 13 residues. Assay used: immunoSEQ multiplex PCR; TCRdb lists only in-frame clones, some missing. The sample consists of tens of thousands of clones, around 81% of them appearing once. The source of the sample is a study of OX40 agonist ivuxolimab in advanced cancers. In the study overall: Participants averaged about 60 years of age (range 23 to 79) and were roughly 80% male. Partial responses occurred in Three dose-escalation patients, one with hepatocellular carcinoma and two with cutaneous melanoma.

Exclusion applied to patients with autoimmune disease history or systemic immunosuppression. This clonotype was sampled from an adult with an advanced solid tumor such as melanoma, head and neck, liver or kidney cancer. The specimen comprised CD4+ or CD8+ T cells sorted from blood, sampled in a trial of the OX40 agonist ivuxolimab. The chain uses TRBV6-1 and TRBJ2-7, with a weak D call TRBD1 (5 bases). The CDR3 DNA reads TGTGCCAGCAGTGACAGGGCTCCCTACGAGCAGTACTTC. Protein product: CASSDRAPYEQYF.